Shown below are 3 T cell receptor beta chains from a single sample sequenced in a study of cytomegalovirus exposure and HLA in healthy donors. The primer mix had 60 Vbeta and 13 Jbeta primers. Profiled with immunoSEQ multiplex PCR; TCRdb holds only in-frame clones, not every one. The data contain fewer than 250,000 clones, around 79% of them seen just once; the ten biggest clones take up 1.6%. Material: PBMCs. These receptors originate from a woman aged 18 to 35 in good health and CMV-seronegative.

This chain uses TRBV15 with TRBJ2-1; 9 nucleotides align to TRBD2. The CDR3 extends over 16 amino acids. The germline V gene encodes CDR1 LNHNV and CDR2 YYDKDF (reference sequence). The V gene end was trimmed by 4 bases and the J gene end by 4 bases; junction bases not matched to a gene: 8. The CDR3 here is CATSMGLALTYNEQFF. The CDR3 coding sequence is TGTGCCACCAGCATGGGACTAGCCCTCACTTACAATGAGCAGTTCTTC.

The rearrangement uses TRBV9 and TRBJ1-2, with D possibly TRBD1 on 5 matching bases. V lost 4 bases to trimming and J lost 4 bases, with 23 bases between them. The CDR3 totals 17 residues. Germline CDR1 is SGDLS and CDR2 is YYNGEE. As DNA, the CDR3 is TGTGCCAGCAGCTCAAACTACGGTAGGGGATCGACCTATGGCTACACCTTC. This sequence encodes CASSSNYGRGSTYGYTF.

The chain couples TRBV5-1 to TRBJ2-1; D is perhaps TRBD1 (5 bases). The CDR3 is made up of 15 amino acids. Germline loops: CDR1 SGHRS, CDR2 YFSETQ. Trimming took off 0 bases at V and 5 bases at J, with 12 bases between the two ends. The CDR3 DNA is TGCGCCAGCAGCTTGGTTCTGGACACAAACAATGAGCAGTTCTTC. It yields the protein CASSLVLDTNNEQFF.